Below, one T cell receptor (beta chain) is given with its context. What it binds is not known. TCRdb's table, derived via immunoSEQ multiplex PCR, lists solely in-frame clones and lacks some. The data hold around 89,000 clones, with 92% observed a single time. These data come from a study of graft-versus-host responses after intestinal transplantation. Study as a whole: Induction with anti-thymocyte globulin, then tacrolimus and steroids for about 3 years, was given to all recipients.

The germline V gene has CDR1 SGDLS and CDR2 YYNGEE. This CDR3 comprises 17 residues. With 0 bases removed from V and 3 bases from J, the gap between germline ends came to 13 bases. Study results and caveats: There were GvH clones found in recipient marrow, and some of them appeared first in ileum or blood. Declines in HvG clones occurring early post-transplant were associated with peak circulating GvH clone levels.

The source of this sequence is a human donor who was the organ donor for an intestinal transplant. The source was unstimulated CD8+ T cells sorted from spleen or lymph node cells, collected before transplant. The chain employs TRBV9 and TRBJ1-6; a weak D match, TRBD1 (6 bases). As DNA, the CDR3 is TGTGCCAGCAGCGTAGAAGGGGGTTTCAGCTATAATTCACCCCTCCACTTT. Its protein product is CASSVEGGFSYNSPLHF. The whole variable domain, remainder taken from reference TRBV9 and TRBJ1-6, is DSGVTQTPKHLITATGQRVTLRCSPRSGDLSVYWYQQSLDQGLQFLIQYYNGEERAKGNILERFSAQQFPDLHSELNLSSLELGDSALYFCASSVEGGFSYNSPLHFGNGTRLTVT.